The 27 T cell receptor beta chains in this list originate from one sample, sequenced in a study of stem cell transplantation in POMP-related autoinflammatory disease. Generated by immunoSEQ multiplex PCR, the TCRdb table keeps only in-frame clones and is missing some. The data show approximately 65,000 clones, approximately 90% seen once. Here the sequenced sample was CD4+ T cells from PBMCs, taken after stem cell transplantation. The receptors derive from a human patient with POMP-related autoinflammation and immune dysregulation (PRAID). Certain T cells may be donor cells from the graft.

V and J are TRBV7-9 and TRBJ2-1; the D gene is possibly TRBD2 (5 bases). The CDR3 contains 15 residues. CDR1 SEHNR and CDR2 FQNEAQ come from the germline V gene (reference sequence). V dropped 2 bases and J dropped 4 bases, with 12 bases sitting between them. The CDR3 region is CASSLTRNPYNEQFF. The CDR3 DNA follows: TGTGCCAGCAGCTTAACTAGGAACCCATACAATGAGCAGTTCTTC.

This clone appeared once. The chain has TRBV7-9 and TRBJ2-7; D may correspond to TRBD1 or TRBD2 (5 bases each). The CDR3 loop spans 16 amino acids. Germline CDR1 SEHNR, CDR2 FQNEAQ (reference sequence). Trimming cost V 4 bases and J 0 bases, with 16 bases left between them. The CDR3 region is CASSSQWDGNSYEQYF. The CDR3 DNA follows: TGTGCCAGCAGCTCACAGTGGGACGGCAACTCCTACGAGCAGTACTTC.

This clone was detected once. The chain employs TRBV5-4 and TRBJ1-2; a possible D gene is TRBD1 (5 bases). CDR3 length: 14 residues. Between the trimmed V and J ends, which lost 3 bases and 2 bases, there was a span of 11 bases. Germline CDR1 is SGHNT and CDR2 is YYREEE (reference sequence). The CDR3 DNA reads TGTGCCAGCAGCTATGGCCAGGGCAACTATGGCTACACCTTC. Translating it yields CASSYGQGNYGYTF. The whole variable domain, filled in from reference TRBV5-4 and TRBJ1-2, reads ETGVTQSPTHLIKTRGQQVTLRCSSQSGHNTVSWYQQALGQGPQFIFQYYREEENGRGNFPPRFSGLQFPNYSSELNVNALELDDSALYLCASSYGQGNYGYTFGSGTRLTVV.

The CDR3 nucleotides read TGTGCCAGCAGCCCGACATGGACCTCTAGCTCCTATAATTCACCCCTCCACTTT. This translates into CASSPTWTSSSYNSPLHF. The chain carries TRBV11-2 and TRBJ1-6; D is unclear. This CDR3 has 18 amino acids. The germline V gene encodes CDR1 SGHAT and CDR2 FQNNGV. The germline V and J ends were trimmed by 5 bases and 0 bases, with 17 bases remaining between them.

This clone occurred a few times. The CDR3: CASRYQGFDNQPQHF. Here the CDR3 DNA reads TGTGCCAGTCGCTACCAGGGATTTGACAATCAGCCCCAGCATTTT. This sequence joins TRBV19 and TRBJ1-5, with a possible D match to TRBD1 (5 bases). Looked up from germline, CDR1 is LNHDA and CDR2 is SQIVND (reference sequence). This CDR3 is built from 15 residues. V was trimmed by 8 bases and J by 3 bases, leaving 17 bases between them.

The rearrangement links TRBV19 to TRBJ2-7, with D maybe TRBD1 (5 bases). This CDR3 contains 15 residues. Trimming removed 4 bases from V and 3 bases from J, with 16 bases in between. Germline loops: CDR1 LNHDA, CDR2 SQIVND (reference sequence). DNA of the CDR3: TGTGCCAGTAGTACCGCTAGGGGCAGGAACTACGAGCAGTACTTC. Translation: CASSTARGRNYEQYF.

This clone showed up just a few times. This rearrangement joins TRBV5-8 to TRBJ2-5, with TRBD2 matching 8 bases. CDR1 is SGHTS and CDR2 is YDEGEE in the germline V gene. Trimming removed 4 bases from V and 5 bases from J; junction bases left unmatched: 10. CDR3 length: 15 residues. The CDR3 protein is CASSKGLASSETQYF. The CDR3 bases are TGTGCCAGCAGCAAAGGACTAGCCTCTTCGGAGACCCAGTACTTC.

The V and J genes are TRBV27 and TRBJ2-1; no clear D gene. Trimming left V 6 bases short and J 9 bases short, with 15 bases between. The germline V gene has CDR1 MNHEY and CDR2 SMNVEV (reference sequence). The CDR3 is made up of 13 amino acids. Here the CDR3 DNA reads TGTGCCAGCAGGGTTTCGGCATTCGGTGAGCAGTTCTTC. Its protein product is CASRVSAFGEQFF.

DNA for the CDR3: TGCGCCAGCAGCCACGGACCCCCTGGGAATCAGCCCCAGCATTTT. As protein: CASSHGPPGNQPQHF. The genes are TRBV4-1 and TRBJ1-5; D is unresolved. The CDR3 contains 15 residues. Trimming shortened V by 3 bases and J by 4 bases, and 13 bases separated the two germline ends. Looked up from germline, CDR1 is MGHRA and CDR2 is YSYEKL.

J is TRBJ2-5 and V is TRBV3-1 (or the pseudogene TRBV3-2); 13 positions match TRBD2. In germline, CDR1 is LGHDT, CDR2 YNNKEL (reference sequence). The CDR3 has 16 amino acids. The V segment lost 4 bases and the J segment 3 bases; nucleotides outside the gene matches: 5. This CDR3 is CASSLLGTSGEETQYF. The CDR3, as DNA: TGTGCCAGCAGCCTACTCGGGACTAGCGGGGAAGAGACCCAGTACTTC.

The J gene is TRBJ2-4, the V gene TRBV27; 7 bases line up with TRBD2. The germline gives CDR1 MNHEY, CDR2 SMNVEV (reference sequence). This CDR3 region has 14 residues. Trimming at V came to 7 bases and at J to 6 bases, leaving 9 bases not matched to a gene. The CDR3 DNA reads TGTGCCAGCAAGGGGCCGGGAGGTGCAAACATTCAGTACTTC. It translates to CASKGPGGANIQYF.

The CDR3 nucleotides read TGCAGTGCCCGGGACTACCGGGAGCAGTACTTC. This translates into CSARDYREQYF. The V and J genes are TRBV20-1 and TRBJ2-7; 7 positions agree with TRBD2. In germline, CDR1 is DFQATT, CDR2 SNEGSKA (reference sequence). J was trimmed by 7 bases and V by 6 bases; bases with no gene match: 6. The CDR3 runs to 11 residues.

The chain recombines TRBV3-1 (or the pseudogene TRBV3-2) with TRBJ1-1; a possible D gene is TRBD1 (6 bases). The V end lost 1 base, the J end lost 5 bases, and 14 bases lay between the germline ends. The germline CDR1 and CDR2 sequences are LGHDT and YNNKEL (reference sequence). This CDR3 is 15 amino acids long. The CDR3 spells CASSQVLGGRTEAFF. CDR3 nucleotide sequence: TGTGCCAGCAGCCAAGTTTTGGGGGGCAGGACTGAAGCTTTCTTT.

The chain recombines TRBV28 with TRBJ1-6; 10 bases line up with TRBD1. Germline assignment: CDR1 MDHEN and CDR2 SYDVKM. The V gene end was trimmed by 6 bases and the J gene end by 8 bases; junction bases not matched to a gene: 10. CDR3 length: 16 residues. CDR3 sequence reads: CASSPRSGTGDSPLHF. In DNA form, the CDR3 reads TGTGCCAGCAGCCCTCGCTCCGGGACAGGGGATTCACCCCTCCACTTT.

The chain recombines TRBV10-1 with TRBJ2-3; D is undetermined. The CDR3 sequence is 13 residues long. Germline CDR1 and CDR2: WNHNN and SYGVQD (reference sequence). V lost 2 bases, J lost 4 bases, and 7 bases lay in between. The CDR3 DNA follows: TGCGCCAGCAGTGAGCCGCACGCAGATACGCAGTATTTT. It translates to CASSEPHADTQYF.

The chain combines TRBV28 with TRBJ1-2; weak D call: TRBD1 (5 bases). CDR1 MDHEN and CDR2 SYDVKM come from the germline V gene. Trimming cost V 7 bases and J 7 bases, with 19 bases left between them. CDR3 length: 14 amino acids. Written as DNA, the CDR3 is TGTGCCAGCAAACTGAGTGGAGGGACGGGTGGCTACACCTTC. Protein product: CASKLSGGTGGYTF.

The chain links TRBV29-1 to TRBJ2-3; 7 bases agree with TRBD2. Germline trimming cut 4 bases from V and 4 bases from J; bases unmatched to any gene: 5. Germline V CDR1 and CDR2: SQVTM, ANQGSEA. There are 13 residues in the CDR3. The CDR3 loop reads CSVVSGHPDTQYF. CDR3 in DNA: TGCAGCGTTGTTAGCGGGCACCCAGATACGCAGTATTTT.

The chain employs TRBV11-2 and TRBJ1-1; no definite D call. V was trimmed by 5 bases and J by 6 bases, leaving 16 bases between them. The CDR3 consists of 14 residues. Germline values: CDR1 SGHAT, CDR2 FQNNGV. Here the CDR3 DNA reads TGTGCCAGCAGCCTCTCCTTGATCGAGGCTGAAGCTTTCTTT. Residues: CASSLSLIEAEAFF.

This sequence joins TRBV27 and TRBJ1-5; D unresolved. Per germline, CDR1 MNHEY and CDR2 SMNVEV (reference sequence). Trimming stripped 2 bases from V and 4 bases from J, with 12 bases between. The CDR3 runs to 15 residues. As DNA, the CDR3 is TGTGCCAGCAGTTTAGTCCGGGGTGGGAATCAGCCCCAGCATTTT. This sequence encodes CASSLVRGGNQPQHF.

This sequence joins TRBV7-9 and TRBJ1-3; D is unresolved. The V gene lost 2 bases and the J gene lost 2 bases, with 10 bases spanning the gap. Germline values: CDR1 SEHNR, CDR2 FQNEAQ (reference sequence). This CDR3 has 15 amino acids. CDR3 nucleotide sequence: TGTGCCAGCAGCTTACAGAGGGAAACTGGAAACACCATATATTTT. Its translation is CASSLQRETGNTIYF.

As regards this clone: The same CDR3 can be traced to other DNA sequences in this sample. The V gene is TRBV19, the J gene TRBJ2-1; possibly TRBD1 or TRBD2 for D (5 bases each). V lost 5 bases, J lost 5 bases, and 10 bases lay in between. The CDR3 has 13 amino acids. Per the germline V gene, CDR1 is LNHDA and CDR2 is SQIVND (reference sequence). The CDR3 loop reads CASSEGRHNEQFF. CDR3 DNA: TGTGCCAGTAGTGAGGGACGGCACAATGAGCAGTTCTTC.

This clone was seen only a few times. The CDR3 reads CAGGTGNSPLHF. CDR3 in DNA: TGTGCCGGCGGGACAGGGAATTCACCCCTCCACTTT. The chain links TRBV7-8 to TRBJ1-6; 9 nucleotides line up with TRBD1. Trimming removed 11 bases from V and 7 bases from J; junction bases left unmatched: 3. Germline CDR1 is SGHVS and CDR2 is FQNEAQ. The CDR3 has 12 residues.

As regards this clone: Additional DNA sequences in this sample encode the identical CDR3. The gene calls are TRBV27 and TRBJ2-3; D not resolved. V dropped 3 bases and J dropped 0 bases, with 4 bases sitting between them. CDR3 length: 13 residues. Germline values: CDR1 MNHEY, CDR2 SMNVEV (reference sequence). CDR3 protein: CASSFASTDTQYF. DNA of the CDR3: TGTGCCAGCAGTTTCGCTAGCACAGATACGCAGTATTTT.

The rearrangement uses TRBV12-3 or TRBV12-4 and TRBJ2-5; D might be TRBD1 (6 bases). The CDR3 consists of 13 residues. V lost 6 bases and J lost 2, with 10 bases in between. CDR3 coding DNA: TGTGCCAGCAGCCGCGGACAGCAAGAGACCCAGTACTTC. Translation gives CASSRGQQETQYF.

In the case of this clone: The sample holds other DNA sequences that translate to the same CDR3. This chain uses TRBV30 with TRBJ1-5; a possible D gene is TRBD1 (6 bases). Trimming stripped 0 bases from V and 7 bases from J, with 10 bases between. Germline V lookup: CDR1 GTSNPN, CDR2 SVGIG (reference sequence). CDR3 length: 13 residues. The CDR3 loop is CAWSVQGGQPQHF. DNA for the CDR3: TGTGCCTGGAGTGTACAGGGCGGGCAGCCCCAGCATTTT.

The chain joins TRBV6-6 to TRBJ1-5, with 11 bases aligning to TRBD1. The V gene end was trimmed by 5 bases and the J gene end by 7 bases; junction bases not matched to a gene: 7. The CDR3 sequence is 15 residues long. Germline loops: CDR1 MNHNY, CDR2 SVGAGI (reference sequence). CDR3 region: CASSPGQGGEQPQHF. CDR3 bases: TGTGCCAGCAGTCCGGGACAGGGGGGAGAGCAGCCCCAGCATTTT.

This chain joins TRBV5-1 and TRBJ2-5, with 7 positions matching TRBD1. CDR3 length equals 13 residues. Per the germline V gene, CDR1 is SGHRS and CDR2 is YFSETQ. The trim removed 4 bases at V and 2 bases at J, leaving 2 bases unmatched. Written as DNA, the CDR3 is TGCGCCAGCAGCCCGGACAGGCAAGAGACCCAGTACTTC. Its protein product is CASSPDRQETQYF.